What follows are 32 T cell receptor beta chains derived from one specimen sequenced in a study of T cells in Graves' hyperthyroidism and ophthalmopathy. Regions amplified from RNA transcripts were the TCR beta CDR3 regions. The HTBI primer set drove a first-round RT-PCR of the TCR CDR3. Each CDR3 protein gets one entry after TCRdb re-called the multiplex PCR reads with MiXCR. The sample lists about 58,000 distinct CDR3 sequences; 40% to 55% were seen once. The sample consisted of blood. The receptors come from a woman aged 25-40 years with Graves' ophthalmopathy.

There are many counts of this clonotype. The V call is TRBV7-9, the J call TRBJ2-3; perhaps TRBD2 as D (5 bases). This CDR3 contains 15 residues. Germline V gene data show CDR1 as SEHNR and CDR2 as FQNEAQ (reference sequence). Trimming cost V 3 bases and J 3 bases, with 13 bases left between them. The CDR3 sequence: CASSFSVAETDTQYF. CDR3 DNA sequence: TGTGCCAGCAGCTTTAGCGTTGCGGAAACAGATACGCAGTATTTT.

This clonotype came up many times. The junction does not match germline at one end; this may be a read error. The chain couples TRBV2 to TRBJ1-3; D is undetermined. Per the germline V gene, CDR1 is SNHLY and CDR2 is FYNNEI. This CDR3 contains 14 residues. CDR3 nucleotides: TGTGCCAGCAGCGAAGGAAACCCAGGAAACACCATATATTTT. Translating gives CASSEGNPGNTIYF. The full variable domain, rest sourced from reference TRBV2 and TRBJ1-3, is EPEVTQTPSHQVTQMGQEVILRCVPISNHLYFYWYRQILGQKVEFLVSFYNNEISEKSEIFDDQFSVERPDGSNFTLKIRSTKLEDSAMYFCASSEGNPGNTIYFGEGSWLTVV.

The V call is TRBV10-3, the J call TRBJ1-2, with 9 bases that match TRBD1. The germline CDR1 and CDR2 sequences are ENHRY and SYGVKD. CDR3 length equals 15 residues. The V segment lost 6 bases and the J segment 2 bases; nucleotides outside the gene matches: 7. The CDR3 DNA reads TGTGCCATCAGACCGGGACAGGGCTCCAACTATGGCTACACCTTC. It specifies CAIRPGQGSNYGYTF.

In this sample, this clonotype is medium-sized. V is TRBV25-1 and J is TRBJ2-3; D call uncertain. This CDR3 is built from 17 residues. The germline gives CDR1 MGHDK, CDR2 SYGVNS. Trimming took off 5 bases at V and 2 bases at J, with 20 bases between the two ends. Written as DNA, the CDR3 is TGTGCCAGCAGTCCTACCTCAGGACGCACTTTCACAGATACGCAGTATTTT. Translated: CASSPTSGRTFTDTQYF.

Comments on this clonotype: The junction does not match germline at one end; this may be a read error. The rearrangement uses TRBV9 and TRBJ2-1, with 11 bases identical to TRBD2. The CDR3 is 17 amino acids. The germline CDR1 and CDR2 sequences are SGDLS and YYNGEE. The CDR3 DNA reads TGTACCAGCAGCGTAGGACTAGCGGGCTCCTTCTACAATGAGCAGTTCTTC. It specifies CTSSVGLAGSFYNEQFF.

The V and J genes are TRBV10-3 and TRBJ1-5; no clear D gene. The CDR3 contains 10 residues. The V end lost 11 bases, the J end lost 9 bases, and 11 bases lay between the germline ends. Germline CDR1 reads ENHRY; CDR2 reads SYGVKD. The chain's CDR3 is CACPFRPQHF. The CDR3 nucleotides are TGTGCCTGTCCTTTTCGGCCCCAGCATTTT.

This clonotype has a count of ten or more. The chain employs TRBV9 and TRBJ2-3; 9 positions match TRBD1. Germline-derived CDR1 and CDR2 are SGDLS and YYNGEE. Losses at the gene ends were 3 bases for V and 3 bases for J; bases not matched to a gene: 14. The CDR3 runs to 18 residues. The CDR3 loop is CASSALSAGTGLTDTQYF. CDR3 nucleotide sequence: TGTGCCAGCAGCGCGCTAAGCGCCGGGACAGGGTTAACAGATACGCAGTATTTT.

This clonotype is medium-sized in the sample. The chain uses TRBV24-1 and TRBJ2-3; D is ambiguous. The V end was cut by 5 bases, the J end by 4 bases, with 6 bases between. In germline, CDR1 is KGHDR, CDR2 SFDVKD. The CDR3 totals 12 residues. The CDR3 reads CATSAKADTQYF. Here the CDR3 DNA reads TGTGCCACCAGTGCAAAGGCAGATACGCAGTATTTT.

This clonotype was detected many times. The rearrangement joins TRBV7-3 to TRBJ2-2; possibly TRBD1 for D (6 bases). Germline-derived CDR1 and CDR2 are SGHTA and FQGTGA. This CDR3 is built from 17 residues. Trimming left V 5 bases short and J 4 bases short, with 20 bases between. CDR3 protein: CASSPSTNRAGTGELFF. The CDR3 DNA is TGTGCCAGCAGCCCCTCCACCAACAGGGCGGGCACCGGGGAGCTGTTTTTT.

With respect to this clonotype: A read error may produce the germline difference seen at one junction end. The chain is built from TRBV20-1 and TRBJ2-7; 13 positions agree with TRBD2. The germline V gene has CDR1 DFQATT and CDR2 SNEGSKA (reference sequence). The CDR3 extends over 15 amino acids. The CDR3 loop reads CSALRLAGGPGELYF. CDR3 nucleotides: TGCAGTGCTTTAAGACTAGCGGGAGGTCCCGGGGAGCTGTACTTC.

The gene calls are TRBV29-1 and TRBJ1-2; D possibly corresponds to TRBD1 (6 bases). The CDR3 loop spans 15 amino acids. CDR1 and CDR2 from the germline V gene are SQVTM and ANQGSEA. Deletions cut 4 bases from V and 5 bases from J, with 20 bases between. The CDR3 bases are TGCAGCGTTGGTTCCGGGGAAGGGGGTAGTTATGGCTACACCTTC. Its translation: CSVGSGEGGSYGYTF. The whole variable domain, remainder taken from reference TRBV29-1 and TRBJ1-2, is SAVISQKPSRDICQRGTSLTIQCQVDSQVTMMFWYRQQPGQSLTLIATANQGSEATYESGFVIDKFPISRPNLTFSTLTVSNMSPEDSSIYLCSVGSGEGGSYGYTFGSGTRLTVV.

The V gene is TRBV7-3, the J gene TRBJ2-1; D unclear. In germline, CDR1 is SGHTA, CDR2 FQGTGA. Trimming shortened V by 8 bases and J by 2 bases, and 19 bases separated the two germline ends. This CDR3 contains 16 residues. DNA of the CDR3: TGTGCCAGCGGCCCAATGGCGACGGGCACCTACAATGAGCAGTTCTTC. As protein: CASGPMATGTYNEQFF.

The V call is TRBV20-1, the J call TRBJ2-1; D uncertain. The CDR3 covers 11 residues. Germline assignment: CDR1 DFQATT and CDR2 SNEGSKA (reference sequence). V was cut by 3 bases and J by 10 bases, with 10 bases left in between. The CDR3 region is CSARELTEQFF. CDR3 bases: TGCAGTGCTAGGGAACTAACGGAGCAGTTCTTC.

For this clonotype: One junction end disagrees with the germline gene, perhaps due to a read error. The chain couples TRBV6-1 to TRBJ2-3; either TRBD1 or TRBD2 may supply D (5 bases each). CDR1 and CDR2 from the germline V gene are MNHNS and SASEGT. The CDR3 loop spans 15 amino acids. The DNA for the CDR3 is TGTGCCAGCAGCTACCTAGGGGCTAGCACTGATACGCAGTATTTT. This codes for CASSYLGASTDTQYF.

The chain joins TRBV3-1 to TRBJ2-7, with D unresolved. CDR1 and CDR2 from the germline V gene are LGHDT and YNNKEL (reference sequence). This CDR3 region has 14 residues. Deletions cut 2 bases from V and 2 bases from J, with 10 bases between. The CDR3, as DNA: TGTGCCAGCAGCCAAACGCTACTCGCCTACGAGCAGTACTTC. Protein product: CASSQTLLAYEQYF.

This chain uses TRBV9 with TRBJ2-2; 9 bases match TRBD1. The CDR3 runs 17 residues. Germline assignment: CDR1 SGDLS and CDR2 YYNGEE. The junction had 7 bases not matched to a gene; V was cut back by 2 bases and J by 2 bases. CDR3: CASSVTGGAGNTGELFF. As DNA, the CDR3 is TGTGCCAGCAGCGTCACAGGGGGCGCTGGAAACACCGGGGAGCTGTTTTTT.

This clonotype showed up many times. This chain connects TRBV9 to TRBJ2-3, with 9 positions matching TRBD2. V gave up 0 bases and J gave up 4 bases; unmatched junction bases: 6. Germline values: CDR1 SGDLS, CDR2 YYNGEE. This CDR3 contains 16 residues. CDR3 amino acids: CASSVALAGDSDTQYF. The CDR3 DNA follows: TGTGCCAGCAGCGTAGCATTAGCGGGAGATTCAGATACGCAGTATTTT.

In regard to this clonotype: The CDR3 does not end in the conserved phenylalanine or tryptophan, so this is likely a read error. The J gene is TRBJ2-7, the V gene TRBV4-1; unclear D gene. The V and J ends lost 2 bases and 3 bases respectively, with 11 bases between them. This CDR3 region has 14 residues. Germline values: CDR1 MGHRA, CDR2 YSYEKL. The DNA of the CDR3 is TGCGCCAGCAGCCAACTCCCAAGGAGCTACGAGCAGTACCTC. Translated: CASSQLPRSYEQYL.

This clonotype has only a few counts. Written as DNA, the CDR3 is TGTGCCAGTAGCCCGGGACTAGCGACCTACGAGCAGTACTTC. It specifies CASSPGLATYEQYF. The gene calls are TRBV19 and TRBJ2-7; 10 nucleotides align to TRBD2. The CDR3 loop spans 14 amino acids. In germline, CDR1 is LNHDA, CDR2 SQIVND (reference sequence). Unmatched junction bases numbered 4, after V lost 6 bases and J lost 2 bases.

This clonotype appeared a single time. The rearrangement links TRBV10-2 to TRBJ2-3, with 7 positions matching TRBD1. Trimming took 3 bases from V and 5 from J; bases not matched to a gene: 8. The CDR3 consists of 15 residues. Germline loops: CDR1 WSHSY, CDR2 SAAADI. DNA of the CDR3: TGCGCCAGCAGTGACTCGCTTAACAGGGGAGATACGCAGTATTTT. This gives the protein CASSDSLNRGDTQYF.

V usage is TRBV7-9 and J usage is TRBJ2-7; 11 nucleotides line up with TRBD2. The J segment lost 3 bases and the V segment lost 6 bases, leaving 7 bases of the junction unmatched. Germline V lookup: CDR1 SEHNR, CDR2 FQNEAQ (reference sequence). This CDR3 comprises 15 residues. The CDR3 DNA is TGTGCCAGCAGTAGTCCAGGGACTAGCGGCTACGAGCAGTACTTC. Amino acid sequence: CASSSPGTSGYEQYF.

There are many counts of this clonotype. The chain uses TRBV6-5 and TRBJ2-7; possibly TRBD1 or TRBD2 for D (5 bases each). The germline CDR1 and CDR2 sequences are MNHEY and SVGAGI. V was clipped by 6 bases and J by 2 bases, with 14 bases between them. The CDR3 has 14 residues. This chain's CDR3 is CASRRDHSAYEQYF. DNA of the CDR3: TGTGCCAGCAGAAGGGACCACAGCGCCTACGAGCAGTACTTC.

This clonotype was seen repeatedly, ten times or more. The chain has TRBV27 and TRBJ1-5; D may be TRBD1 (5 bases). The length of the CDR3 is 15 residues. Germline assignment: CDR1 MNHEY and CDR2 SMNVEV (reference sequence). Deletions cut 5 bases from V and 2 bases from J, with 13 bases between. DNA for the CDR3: TGTGCCAGCAGTCCCTCAGGGAGTGGCAATCAGCCCCAGCATTTT. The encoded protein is CASSPSGSGNQPQHF.

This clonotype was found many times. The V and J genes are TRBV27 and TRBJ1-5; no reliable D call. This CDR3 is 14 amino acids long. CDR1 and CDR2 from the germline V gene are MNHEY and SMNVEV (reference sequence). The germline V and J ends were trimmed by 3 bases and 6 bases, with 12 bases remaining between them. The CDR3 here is CASSLGQSGQPQHF. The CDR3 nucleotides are TGTGCCAGCAGTTTGGGTCAATCCGGTCAGCCCCAGCATTTT.

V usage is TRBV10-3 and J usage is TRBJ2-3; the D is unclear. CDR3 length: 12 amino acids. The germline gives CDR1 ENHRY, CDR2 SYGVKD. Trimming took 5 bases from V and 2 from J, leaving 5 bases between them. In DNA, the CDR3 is TGTGCCATCAGTCAGGACACAGATACGCAGTATTTT. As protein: CAISQDTDTQYF.

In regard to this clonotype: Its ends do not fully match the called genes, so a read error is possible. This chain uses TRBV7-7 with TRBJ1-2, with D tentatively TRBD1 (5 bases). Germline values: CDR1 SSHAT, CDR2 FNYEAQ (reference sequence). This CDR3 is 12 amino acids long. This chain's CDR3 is CASSFDRGGYSF. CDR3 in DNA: TGTGCTAGCAGCTTTGATAGGGGCGGCTACAGCTTC.

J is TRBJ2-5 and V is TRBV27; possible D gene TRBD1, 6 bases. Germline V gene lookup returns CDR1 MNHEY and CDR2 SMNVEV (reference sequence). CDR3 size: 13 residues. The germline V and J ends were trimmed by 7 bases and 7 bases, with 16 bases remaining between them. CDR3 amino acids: CASKDRTVGTQYF. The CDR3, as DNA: TGTGCCAGCAAGGACAGAACCGTCGGGACCCAGTACTTC.

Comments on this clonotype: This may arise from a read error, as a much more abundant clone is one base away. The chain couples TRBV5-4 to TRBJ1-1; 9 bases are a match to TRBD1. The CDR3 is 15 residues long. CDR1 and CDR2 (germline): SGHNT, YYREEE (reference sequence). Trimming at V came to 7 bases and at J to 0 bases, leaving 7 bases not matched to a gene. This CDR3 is CASGLGTGMNTEAFF. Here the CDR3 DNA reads TGTGCCAGCGGCCTCGGGACAGGGATGAACACTGAAGCTTTCTTT.

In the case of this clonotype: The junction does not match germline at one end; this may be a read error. DNA for the CDR3: TGTGCCAACAGTCCTTACCAGCGGCGCGAGCAGTACTTC. Translated: CANSPYQRREQYF. This chain connects TRBV12-3 or TRBV12-4 to TRBJ2-7, with D maybe TRBD2 (5 bases). This CDR3 has 13 residues.

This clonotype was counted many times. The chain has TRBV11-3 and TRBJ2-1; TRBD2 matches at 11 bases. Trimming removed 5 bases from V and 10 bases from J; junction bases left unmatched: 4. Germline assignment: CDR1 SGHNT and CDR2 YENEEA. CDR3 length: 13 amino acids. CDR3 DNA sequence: TGTGCCAGCAGCCCCAGACTAGCGGGAGAGCAGTTCTTC. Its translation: CASSPRLAGEQFF. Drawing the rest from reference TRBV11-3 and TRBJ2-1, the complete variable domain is EAGVVQSPRYKIIEKKQPVAFWCNPISGHNTLYWYLQNLGQGPELLIRYENEEAVDDSQLPKDRFSAERLKGVDSTLKIQPAELGDSAVYLCASSPRLAGEQFFGPGTRLTVL.

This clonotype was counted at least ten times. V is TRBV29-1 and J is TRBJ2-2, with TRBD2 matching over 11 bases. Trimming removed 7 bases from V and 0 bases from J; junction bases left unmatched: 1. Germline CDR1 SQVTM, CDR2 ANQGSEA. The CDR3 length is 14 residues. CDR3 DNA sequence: TGCAGCGCGGGACTAGCGGCGAACACCGGGGAGCTGTTTTTT. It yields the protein CSAGLAANTGELFF.

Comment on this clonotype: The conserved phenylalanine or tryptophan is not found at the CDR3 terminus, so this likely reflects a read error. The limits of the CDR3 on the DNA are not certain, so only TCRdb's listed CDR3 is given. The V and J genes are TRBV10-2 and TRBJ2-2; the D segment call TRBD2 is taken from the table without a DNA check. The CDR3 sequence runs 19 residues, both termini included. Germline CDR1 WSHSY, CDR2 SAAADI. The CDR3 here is CASSETTTSGRAMHRGAVV.